Presented here are 9 T cell receptor beta chains from one specimen sequenced in a study of chemoradiotherapy in HPV16-positive cancers (dated by TCRdb to between 2021 and 2024). Library method: the immunoSEQ multiplex PCR assay. TCRdb stores this immuneACCESS table with in-frame sequences only. Part of the clones is absent; in the studies checked, under half of the shortfall reflects unresolved V genes, and no reason is known for the rest. The sample yields some 10,000 clones; less than 75% were counted once. About 9.5% of the sample lies in the top ten. The sequences come from tumor tissue, collected from a patient who underwent chemoradiotherapy. The receptor set was obtained from a human donor with HPV-associated anogenital cancer.

V and J are TRBV7-9 and TRBJ2-1; no reliable D call. This CDR3 spans 12 amino acids. V lost 8 bases, J lost 6 bases, and 11 bases lay in between. CDR1 and CDR2 (germline): SEHNR, FQNEAQ (reference sequence). This chain's CDR3 is CASSSLGNEQFF. CDR3 coding DNA: TGTGCCAGCTCCTCGTTAGGCAATGAGCAGTTCTTC.

The chain uses TRBV6-5 and TRBJ2-3; D unclear. Trimming removed 0 bases from V and 2 bases from J, with 9 bases in between. The CDR3 contains 15 residues. In germline, CDR1 is MNHEY, CDR2 SVGAGI. As DNA, the CDR3 is TGTGCCAGCAGTTACTCTAGAGGTTACACAGATACGCAGTATTTT. This encodes CASSYSRGYTDTQYF.

The chain links TRBV1 to TRBJ2-5. TRBV1 is an annotated pseudogene. The CDR3 has 19 residues. This CDR3 reads CTSSQYVAGEVWPRATQYF. The CDR3 region has the DNA TGCACCAGCAGCCAATACGTGGCAGGGGAGGTTTGGCCCCGGGCGACCCAGTACTTC.

The chain carries TRBV9 and TRBJ2-5; D remains ambiguous. The CDR3 is 14 residues long. Germline V gives CDR1 SGDLS, CDR2 YYNGEE. Trimming removed 0 bases from V and 0 bases from J, with 6 bases in between. CDR3 sequence: CASSVGRNQETQYF. CDR3 in DNA: TGTGCCAGCAGCGTAGGTCGGAACCAAGAGACCCAGTACTTC.

The rearrangement joins TRBV11-3 to TRBJ1-2; unclear D gene. Looked up from germline, CDR1 is SGHNT and CDR2 is YENEEA. V lost 6 bases and J 8 bases, leaving 13 bases between the germline ends. This CDR3 comprises 12 residues. The CDR3 here is CASSDIYGGYTF. CDR3 sequence (DNA): TGTGCCAGCAGTGATATATACGGAGGCTACACCTTC.

V and J are TRBV21-1 and TRBJ1-3; no check of the table's D call, TRBD1, against the DNA was made. TRBV21-1 is shown as a pseudogene. This CDR3 comprises 12 residues. DNA of the CDR3: TGTGGGAAGGGGTTTTCGGGAAACACCATATATTTT. This translates into CGKGFSGNTIYF.

The chain combines TRBV30 with TRBJ1-5, with 8 nucleotides matching TRBD1. The CDR3 has 15 residues. J gave up 4 bases and V 2 bases, and 7 bases lay outside the gene matches. Germline loops: CDR1 GTSNPN, CDR2 SVGIG (reference sequence). CDR3 DNA: TGTGCCTGGAGTATGACAGGGGACCCAAATCAGCCCCAGCATTTT. This gives the protein CAWSMTGDPNQPQHF.

The chain joins TRBV6-5 to TRBJ2-7, with D possibly matching TRBD2 (6 bases). With 6 bases removed from V and 5 bases from J, the gap between germline ends came to 20 bases. Germline CDR1 reads MNHEY; CDR2 reads SVGAGI. The CDR3 sequence is 15 residues long. As DNA, the CDR3 is TGTGCCAGCAGAGGCGCTGGTGGCGGGGAGGACGAGCAGTACTTC. Translation gives CASRGAGGGEDEQYF.

This clone has more than one count but fewer than ten. The rearrangement uses TRBV7-3 and TRBJ2-5, with TRBD2 matching over 7 bases. Per the germline V gene, CDR1 is SGHTA and CDR2 is FQGTGA. Trimming cost V 1 base and J 7 bases; bases outside gene matches: 6. There are 14 residues in the CDR3. The CDR3 nucleotides read TGTGCCAGCAGCTTAAACGGGGGGAGTGGGACCCAGTACTTC. Amino acids: CASSLNGGSGTQYF.